The source of this T cell receptor beta chain is a study of blood T cell repertoires in COVID-19. Method: immunoSEQ multiplex PCR; TCRdb's copy keeps in-frame clones and lacks some. The repertoire holds 200,000 to 300,000 clones, with approximately 87% as singletons. The TCR was taken from a woman in her thirties or forties who had recovered from COVID-19. Specimen: peripheral blood.

CDR3 sequence: CASRKGQSYEQYF. The CDR3 nucleotides read TGTGCCAGCAGGAAGGGACAGTCTTACGAGCAGTACTTC. The chain is built from TRBV2 and TRBJ2-7; 7 positions agree with TRBD1. The CDR3 length is 13 residues. The germline CDR1 and CDR2 sequences are SNHLY and FYNNEI. J was trimmed by 4 bases and V by 6 bases; bases with no gene match: 6.